Following are 26 T cell receptor beta chains from one sample sequenced in a study of technical replicates of blood from several donors (dated by TCRdb to between 2016 and 2019). Library method: the immunoSEQ multiplex PCR assay. In its TCRdb copy, this immuneACCESS table keeps in-frame sequences only and misses some clones. Where compared with another copy, unresolved V genes explain less than half of these, and the others have no known cause. The sample records 80,000 or so clones, roughly 98% of which are singletons. Jointly, the top ten make up 0.12% to 0.15% of the sample. Sequencing used T cells isolated from PBMCs. These receptors were obtained from a human donor in good health.

This clone was seen only once. The rearrangement joins TRBV11-1 to TRBJ2-3; weak D call: TRBD2 (5 bases). The V end was cut by 5 bases, the J end by 1 base, with 10 bases between. The germline gives CDR1 SGHAT, CDR2 FQDESV (reference sequence). The CDR3 sequence is 14 residues long. As DNA, the CDR3 is TGTGCCAGCAGCCTCGGGATCGGCACAGATACGCAGTATTTT. This sequence encodes CASSLGIGTDTQYF.

The chain carries TRBV2 and TRBJ2-3, with D possibly TRBD2 on 5 matching bases. V dropped 6 bases and J dropped 2 bases, with 15 bases sitting between them. Germline CDR1 is SNHLY and CDR2 is FYNNEI. The CDR3 is made up of 15 amino acids. This chain's CDR3 is CASSDTWGATDTQYF. CDR3 nucleotide sequence: TGTGCCAGCAGCGACACCTGGGGAGCCACAGATACGCAGTATTTT.

The chain employs TRBV28 and TRBJ1-1; weak D call: TRBD1 (5 bases). V dropped 6 bases and J dropped 2 bases, with 19 bases sitting between them. From germline, CDR1 is MDHEN and CDR2 SYDVKM. CDR3 size: 16 residues. The CDR3 is CASRGGFWAINTEAFF. The CDR3 DNA sequence: TGTGCCAGCAGGGGGGGGTTTTGGGCGATTAACACTGAAGCTTTCTTT.

The chain couples TRBV2 to TRBJ2-7; possible D gene TRBD2, 5 bases. This CDR3 comprises 14 residues. The V gene's germline CDR1 is SNHLY and CDR2 FYNNEI. Between the trimmed V and J ends, which lost 5 bases and 3 bases, there was a span of 14 bases. The CDR3 sequence is CASSSGYSSYEQYF. DNA of the CDR3: TGTGCCAGCAGTAGCGGATATTCGAGCTACGAGCAGTACTTC. Looking up the rest from reference TRBV2 and TRBJ2-7 gives the full variable domain: EPEVTQTPSHQVTQMGQEVILRCVPISNHLYFYWYRQILGQKVEFLVSFYNNEISEKSEIFDDQFSVERPDGSNFTLKIRSTKLEDSAMYFCASSSGYSSYEQYFGPGTRLTVT.

This sequence joins TRBV19 and TRBJ1-1, with no clear D. This CDR3 comprises 15 residues. Germline V gene lookup returns CDR1 LNHDA and CDR2 SQIVND (reference sequence). V was clipped by 3 bases and J by 0 bases, with 11 bases between them. CDR3 nucleotides: TGTGCCAGTAGTATGCCCAGAGCGATGAACACTGAAGCTTTCTTT. This gives the protein CASSMPRAMNTEAFF.

This chain links TRBV7-9 with TRBJ2-7; 10 nucleotides match TRBD1. This CDR3 is built from 16 residues. Germline V gives CDR1 SEHNR, CDR2 FQNEAQ (reference sequence). J was trimmed by 0 bases and V by 4 bases; bases with no gene match: 6. The CDR3 nucleotides read TGTGCCAGCAGCTGGAACCGGGACAGGGGCTCCTACGAGCAGTACTTC. Protein sequence: CASSWNRDRGSYEQYF. Combining the CDR3 with reference TRBV7-9 and TRBJ2-7 gives the whole variable domain DTGVSQNPRHKITKRGQNVTFRCDPISEHNRLYWYRQTLGQGPEFLTYFQNEAQLEKSRLLSDRFSAERPKGSFSTLEIQRTEQGDSAMYLCASSWNRDRGSYEQYFGPGTRLTVT.

The gene calls are TRBV6-5 and TRBJ1-4; 7 bases line up with TRBD1. From germline, CDR1 is MNHEY and CDR2 SVGAGI. This CDR3 is built from 14 residues. Trimming at V came to 6 bases and at J to 8 bases, leaving 9 bases not matched to a gene. CDR3 residues: CASSLDRDGEKLFF. Here the CDR3 DNA reads TGTGCCAGCAGCCTTGACAGGGACGGGGAAAAACTGTTTTTT.

The gene calls are TRBV13 and TRBJ2-3, with a weak D call TRBD1 (6 bases). V gave up 0 bases and J gave up 9 bases, with 10 bases separating them. Germline-derived CDR1 and CDR2 are PRHDT and FYEKMQ (reference sequence). This CDR3 region has 13 residues. In nucleotides, the CDR3 is TGTGCCAGCAGCTTAGGATGGGGGCCGACGCAGTATTTT. Protein: CASSLGWGPTQYF.

This clone was seen once. CDR3 protein: CASSEAGQVGSYEQYF. The CDR3 DNA follows: TGTGCCAGCAGTGAAGCGGGACAGGTGGGTAGCTACGAGCAGTACTTC. The J gene is TRBJ2-7, the V gene TRBV6-1, with 8 positions matching TRBD1. CDR1 is MNHNS, CDR2 SASEGT, per germline. CDR3 size: 16 residues. V was pared by 0 bases and J by 3 bases, with 7 bases of the junction left unmatched.

The V call is TRBV10-2, the J call TRBJ1-2; D gene unclear. CDR1 and CDR2 from the germline V gene are WSHSY and SAAADI. Trimming took 7 bases from V and 2 from J, leaving 17 bases between them. The CDR3 length is 15 residues. CDR3 sequence (DNA): TGCGCCAGCATGTTTTCCCTTGACTCAAACTATGGCTACACCTTC. Its protein product is CASMFSLDSNYGYTF.

The chain links TRBV19 to TRBJ1-5; a weak D match, TRBD1 (6 bases). This CDR3 comprises 14 residues. Trimming removed 5 bases at V and 7 bases at J, with 15 bases between. Germline V gives CDR1 LNHDA, CDR2 SQIVND (reference sequence). This CDR3 reads CASSEQGFGQPQHF. CDR3 DNA: TGTGCCAGTAGTGAACAGGGATTCGGGCAGCCCCAGCATTTT.

The chain combines TRBV5-6 with TRBJ1-6; D is perhaps TRBD1 (5 bases). The V gene lost 4 bases and the J gene lost 11 bases, with 19 bases spanning the gap. This CDR3 is built from 15 residues. CDR1 is SGHDT and CDR2 is YYEEEE in the germline V gene. The CDR3 region is CASSEMGRPGAPLHF. In nucleotides, the CDR3 is TGTGCCAGCAGCGAGATGGGGCGGCCTGGGGCACCCCTCCACTTT.

This chain uses TRBV4-1 with TRBJ2-2; D not certain. V was pared by 0 bases and J by 6 bases, with 8 bases between. Germline loops: CDR1 MGHRA, CDR2 YSYEKL. The CDR3 is 14 amino acids. The CDR3 nucleotides read TGCGCCAGCAGCCAAGATAGTCTTGCCGGGGAGCTGTTTTTT. Protein: CASSQDSLAGELFF.

The chain links TRBV30 to TRBJ1-1; D is ambiguous. Trimming removed 0 bases from V and 3 bases from J, with 11 bases in between. CDR1 GTSNPN and CDR2 SVGIG come from the germline V gene (reference sequence). This CDR3 is built from 14 residues. This CDR3 is CAWSVGSLYTEAFF. DNA of the CDR3: TGTGCCTGGAGTGTTGGCAGTCTGTACACTGAAGCTTTCTTT. Full variable domain (rest looked up from reference TRBV30 and TRBJ1-1): SQTIHQWPATLVQPVGSPLSLECTVEGTSNPNLYWYRQAAGRGLQLLFYSVGIGQISSEVPQNLSASRPQDRQFILSSKKLLLSDSGFYLCAWSVGSLYTEAFFGQGTRLTVV.

The chain is built from TRBV5-1 and TRBJ2-7, with 10 bases identical to TRBD2. CDR3 length: 14 residues. V lost 5 bases, J lost 3 bases, and 5 bases stayed unmatched. Germline V gene data show CDR1 as SGHRS and CDR2 as YFSETQ. CDR3 sequence reads: CASRLAGANYEQYF. CDR3 coding DNA: TGCGCCAGCAGGCTAGCGGGAGCCAACTACGAGCAGTACTTC.

The V and J genes are TRBV7-9 and TRBJ1-2; TRBD1 matches at 9 bases. This CDR3 is built from 13 residues. Germline trimming cut 7 bases from V and 6 bases from J; bases unmatched to any gene: 6. Germline-derived CDR1 and CDR2 are SEHNR and FQNEAQ (reference sequence). The CDR3 region is CASNDRGIDGYTF. CDR3 nucleotides: TGTGCCAGCAACGACAGGGGGATCGATGGCTACACCTTC.

The chain couples TRBV7-9 to TRBJ1-1; D call uncertain. Trimming took off 3 bases at V and 1 base at J, with 15 bases between the two ends. The CDR3 contains 16 residues. The V gene's germline CDR1 is SEHNR and CDR2 FQNEAQ (reference sequence). The CDR3: CASSFTIAVGNTEAFF. The CDR3 DNA follows: TGTGCCAGCAGCTTCACTATCGCGGTCGGGAACACTGAAGCTTTCTTT.

This clone came up once. This rearrangement joins TRBV28 to TRBJ2-7; TRBD1 might be the D (5 bases). CDR1 and CDR2 from the germline V gene are MDHEN and SYDVKM. The length of the CDR3 is 13 residues. V gave up 7 bases and J gave up 2 bases, with 12 bases separating them. In nucleotides, the CDR3 is TGTGCCAGCATCCTACAGGATCCCTACGAGCAGTACTTC. Amino acid sequence: CASILQDPYEQYF.

This clone was picked up one time. This chain joins TRBV27 and TRBJ2-2; D may be TRBD1 (5 bases). CDR1 and CDR2 from the germline V gene are MNHEY and SMNVEV (reference sequence). V was shortened by 5 bases and J by 4 bases, with 8 bases between the two germline ends. CDR3 length: 13 amino acids. The CDR3 nucleotides read TGTGCCAGCAGTCTGGACATCACCGGGGAGCTGTTTTTT. It codes for CASSLDITGELFF.

This rearrangement joins TRBV11-2 to TRBJ2-3; 9 nucleotides line up with TRBD1. This CDR3 region has 15 residues. V dropped 5 bases and J dropped 2; count of bases not matched to a gene: 5. CDR1 and CDR2 (germline): SGHAT, FQNNGV. The CDR3 nucleotides are TGTGCCAGCAGCCCCAACAGGGGGCACACAGATACGCAGTATTTT. Translation gives CASSPNRGHTDTQYF.

The genes are TRBV5-1 and TRBJ2-3, with unresolved D. Germline CDR1 reads SGHRS; CDR2 reads YFSETQ. V shed 4 bases and J shed 0 bases, with 6 bases lying between them. The CDR3 is made up of 13 amino acids. CDR3 amino acids: CASSTTSTDTQYF. CDR3 in DNA: TGCGCCAGCAGCACCACAAGCACAGATACGCAGTATTTT.

The chain joins TRBV6-5 to TRBJ1-2, with 9 bases fitting TRBD1. Germline loops: CDR1 MNHEY, CDR2 SVGAGI. V was pared by 2 bases and J by 4 bases, with 5 bases of the junction left unmatched. The CDR3 consists of 15 residues. The CDR3 coding sequence is TGTGCCAGCAGTTACCTACAGGGGGCAGGCTATGGCTACACCTTC. Encoded protein: CASSYLQGAGYGYTF.

This chain connects TRBV7-9 to TRBJ1-6; TRBD1 agrees at 8 bases. This CDR3 is 17 amino acids long. V shed 5 bases, J shed 9 bases, and the junction held 15 bases outside the gene matches. Per germline, CDR1 SEHNR and CDR2 FQNEAQ (reference sequence). The CDR3 protein is CASSGPTGEPSSSPLHF. The CDR3 coding sequence is TGTGCCAGCAGCGGACCGACAGGGGAGCCTTCGAGTTCACCCCTCCACTTT.

The rearrangement uses TRBV7-9 and TRBJ1-4; no definite D call. Looked up from germline, CDR1 is SEHNR and CDR2 is FQNEAQ (reference sequence). Trimming shortened V by 1 base and J by 4 bases, and 7 bases separated the two germline ends. The CDR3 covers 14 residues. The CDR3 DNA reads as TGTGCCAGCAGCTTAGGAGAGGGTAATGAAAAACTGTTTTTT. It translates to CASSLGEGNEKLFF.

The rearrangement joins TRBV7-6 to TRBJ1-1; D ambiguous. V was cut by 0 bases and J by 1 base, with 6 bases left in between. Germline CDR1 reads SGHVS; CDR2 reads FNYEAQ. The CDR3 extends over 14 amino acids. CDR3 amino acids: CASSLARTNTEAFF. DNA of the CDR3: TGTGCCAGCAGCTTAGCGCGCACGAACACTGAAGCTTTCTTT.

The CDR3, as DNA: TGTGCCAGCAGTCCTCCCTCGACAAGCTACACTGAAGCTTTCTTT. It codes for CASSPPSTSYTEAFF. The J gene is TRBJ1-1, the V gene TRBV27; the D is unclear. V dropped 5 bases and J dropped 3 bases, with 16 bases sitting between them. This CDR3 is built from 15 residues. Germline V CDR1 and CDR2: MNHEY, SMNVEV (reference sequence).